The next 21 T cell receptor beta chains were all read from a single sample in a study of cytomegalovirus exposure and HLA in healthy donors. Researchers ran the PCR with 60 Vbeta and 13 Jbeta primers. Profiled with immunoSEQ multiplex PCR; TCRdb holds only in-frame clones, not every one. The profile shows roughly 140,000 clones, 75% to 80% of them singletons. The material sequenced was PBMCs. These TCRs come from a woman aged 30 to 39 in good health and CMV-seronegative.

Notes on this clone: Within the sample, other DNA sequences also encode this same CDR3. The CDR3 protein is CASSVGIGGGKDYGYTF. The CDR3 coding sequence is TGTGCCAGCAGCGTAGGGATAGGGGGCGGAAAGGACTATGGCTACACCTTC. The chain uses TRBV9 and TRBJ1-2; 7 bases align to TRBD1. The CDR3 contains 17 residues. Germline assignment: CDR1 SGDLS and CDR2 YYNGEE. V lost 0 bases, J lost 3 bases, and 11 bases stayed unmatched.

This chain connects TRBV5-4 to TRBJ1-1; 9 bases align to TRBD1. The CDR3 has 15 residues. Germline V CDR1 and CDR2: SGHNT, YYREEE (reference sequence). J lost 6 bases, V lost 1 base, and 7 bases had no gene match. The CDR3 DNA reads TGTGCCAGCAGCTTGATGGACAGGGGTCGGGCTGAAGCTTTCTTT. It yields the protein CASSLMDRGRAEAFF.

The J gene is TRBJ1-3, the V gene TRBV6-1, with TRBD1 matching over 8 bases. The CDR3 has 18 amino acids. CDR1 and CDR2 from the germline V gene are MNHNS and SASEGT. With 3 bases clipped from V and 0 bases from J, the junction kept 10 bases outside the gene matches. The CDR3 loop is CASSEAGGITFSGNTIYF. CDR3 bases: TGTGCCAGCAGTGAGGCAGGGGGCATTACTTTCTCTGGAAACACCATATATTTT.

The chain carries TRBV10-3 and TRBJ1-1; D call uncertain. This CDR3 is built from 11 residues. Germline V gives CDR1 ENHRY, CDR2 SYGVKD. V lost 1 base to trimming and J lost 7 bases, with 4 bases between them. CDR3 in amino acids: CAISEFNEAFF. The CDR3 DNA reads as TGTGCCATCAGTGAGTTTAATGAAGCTTTCTTT.

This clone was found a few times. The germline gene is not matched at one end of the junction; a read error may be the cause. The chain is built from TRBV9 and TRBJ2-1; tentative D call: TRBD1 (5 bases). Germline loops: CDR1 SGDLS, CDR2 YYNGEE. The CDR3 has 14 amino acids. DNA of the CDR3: TGTGCCAGCAACGTACGGCCAGGGTGGAATGAGCAGTTCTTC. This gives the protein CASNVRPGWNEQFF. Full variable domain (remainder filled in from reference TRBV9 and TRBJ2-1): DSGVTQTPKHLITATGQRVTLRCSPRSGDLSVYWYQQSLDQGLQFLIQYYNGEERAKGNILERFSAQQFPDLHSELNLSSLELGDSALYFCASNVRPGWNEQFFGPGTRLTVL.

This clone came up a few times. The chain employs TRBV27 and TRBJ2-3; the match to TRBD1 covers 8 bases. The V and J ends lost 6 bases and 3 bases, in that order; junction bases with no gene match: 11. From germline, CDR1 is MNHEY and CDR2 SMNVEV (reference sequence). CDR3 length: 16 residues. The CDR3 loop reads CASSLGAGGRTDTQYF. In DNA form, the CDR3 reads TGTGCCAGCAGCCTGGGGGCAGGGGGCCGTACAGATACGCAGTATTTT.

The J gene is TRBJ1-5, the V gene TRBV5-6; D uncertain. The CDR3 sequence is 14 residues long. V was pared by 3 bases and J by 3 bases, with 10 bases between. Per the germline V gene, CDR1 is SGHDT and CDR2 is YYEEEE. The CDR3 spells CASSSTGNNQPQHF. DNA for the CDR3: TGTGCCAGCAGCTCTACGGGTAACAATCAGCCCCAGCATTTT.

DNA for the CDR3: TGTGCCAGCAGTGAATGGGGACAGGGACCGAGCAATCAGCCCCAGCATTTT. Translation: CASSEWGQGPSNQPQHF. The V call is TRBV2, the J call TRBJ1-5; 9 bases line up with TRBD1. Trimming cost V 2 bases and J 1 base; bases outside gene matches: 6. The length of the CDR3 is 17 residues. Germline CDR1 and CDR2: SNHLY and FYNNEI.

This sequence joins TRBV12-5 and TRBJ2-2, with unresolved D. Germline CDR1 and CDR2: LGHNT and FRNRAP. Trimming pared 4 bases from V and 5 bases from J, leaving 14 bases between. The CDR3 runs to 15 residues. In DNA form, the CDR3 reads TGTGCTAGTGGTTCCCATCCCCGTACAACCGGGGAGCTGTTTTTT. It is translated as CASGSHPRTTGELFF.

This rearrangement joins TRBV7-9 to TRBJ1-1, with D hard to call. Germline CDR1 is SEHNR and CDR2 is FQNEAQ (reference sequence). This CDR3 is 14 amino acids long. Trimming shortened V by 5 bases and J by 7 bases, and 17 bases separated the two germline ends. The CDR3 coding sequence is TGTGCCAGCAGCCAAAAGCGGTACGGCCTTGAAGCTTTCTTT. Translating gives CASSQKRYGLEAFF.

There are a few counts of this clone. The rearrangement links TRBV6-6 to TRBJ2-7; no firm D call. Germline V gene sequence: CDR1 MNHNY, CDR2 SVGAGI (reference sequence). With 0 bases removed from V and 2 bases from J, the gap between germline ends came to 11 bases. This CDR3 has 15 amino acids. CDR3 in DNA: TGTGCCAGCAGTTACTCGAGTTCTCAGGCCTACGAGCAGTACTTC. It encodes CASSYSSSQAYEQYF.

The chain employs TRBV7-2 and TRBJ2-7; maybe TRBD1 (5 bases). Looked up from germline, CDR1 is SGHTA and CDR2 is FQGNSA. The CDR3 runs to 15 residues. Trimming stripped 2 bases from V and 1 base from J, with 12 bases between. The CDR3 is CASSLSPGLSYEQYF. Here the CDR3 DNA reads TGTGCCAGCAGCTTATCACCAGGGCTGTCCTACGAGCAGTACTTC.

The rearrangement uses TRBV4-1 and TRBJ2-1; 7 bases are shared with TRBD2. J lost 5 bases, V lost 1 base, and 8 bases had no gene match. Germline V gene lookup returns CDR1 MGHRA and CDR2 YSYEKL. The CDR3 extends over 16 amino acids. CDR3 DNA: TGCGCCAGCAGCCAAGGGACTAGTTGGTACGACAATGAGCAGTTCTTC. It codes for CASSQGTSWYDNEQFF.

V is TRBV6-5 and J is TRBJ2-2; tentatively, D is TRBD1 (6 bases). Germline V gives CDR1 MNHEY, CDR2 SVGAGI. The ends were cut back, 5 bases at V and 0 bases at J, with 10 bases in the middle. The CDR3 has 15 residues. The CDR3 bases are TGTGCCAGCAGTCCAGGGGTAGCGAACACCGGGGAGCTGTTTTTT. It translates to CASSPGVANTGELFF.

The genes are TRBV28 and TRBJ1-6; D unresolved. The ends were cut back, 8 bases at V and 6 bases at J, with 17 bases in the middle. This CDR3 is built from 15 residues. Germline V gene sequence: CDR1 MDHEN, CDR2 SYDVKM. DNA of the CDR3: TGTGCCAGCTCGCCTCCAAGGGAGCCTAATTCACCCCTCCACTTT. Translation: CASSPPREPNSPLHF.

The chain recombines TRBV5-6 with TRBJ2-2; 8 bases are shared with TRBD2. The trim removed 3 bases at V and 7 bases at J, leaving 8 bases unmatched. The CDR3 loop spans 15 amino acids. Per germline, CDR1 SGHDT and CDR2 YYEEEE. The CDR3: CASSSMGLAGGELFF. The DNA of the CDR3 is TGTGCCAGCAGCTCCATGGGTCTAGCGGGCGGGGAGCTGTTTTTT.

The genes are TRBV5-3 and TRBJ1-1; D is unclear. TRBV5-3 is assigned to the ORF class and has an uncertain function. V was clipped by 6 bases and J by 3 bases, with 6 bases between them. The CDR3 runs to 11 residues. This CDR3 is CARTSDTEAFF. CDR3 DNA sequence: TGTGCCAGAACCTCCGACACTGAAGCTTTCTTT.

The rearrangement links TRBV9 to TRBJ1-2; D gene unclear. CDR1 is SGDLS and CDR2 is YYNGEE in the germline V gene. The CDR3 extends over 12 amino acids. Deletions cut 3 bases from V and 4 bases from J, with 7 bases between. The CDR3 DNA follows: TGTGCCAGCAGCGGTGACTTCTATGGCTACACCTTC. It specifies CASSGDFYGYTF.

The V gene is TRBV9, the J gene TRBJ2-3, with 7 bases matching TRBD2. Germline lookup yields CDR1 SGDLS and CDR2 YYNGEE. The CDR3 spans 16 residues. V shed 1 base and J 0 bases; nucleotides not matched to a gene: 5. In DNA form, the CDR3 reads TGTGCCAGCAGCGTACTAGCGGCGCCTAGCACAGATACGCAGTATTTT. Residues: CASSVLAAPSTDTQYF.

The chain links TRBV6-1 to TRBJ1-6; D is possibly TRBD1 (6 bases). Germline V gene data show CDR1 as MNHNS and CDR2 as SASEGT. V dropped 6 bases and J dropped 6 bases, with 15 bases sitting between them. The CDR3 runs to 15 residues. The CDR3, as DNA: TGTGCCAGCAGCCCCGAGGGGACAATTAATTCACCCCTCCACTTT. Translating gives CASSPEGTINSPLHF.

This CDR3 is CAWTPGEYSTEAFF. DNA for the CDR3: TGTGCCTGGACGCCAGGGGAGTATTCCACTGAAGCTTTCTTT. The chain employs TRBV30 and TRBJ1-1; possibly TRBD1 for D (6 bases). There are 14 residues in the CDR3. Per germline, CDR1 GTSNPN and CDR2 SVGIG (reference sequence). V lost 4 bases to trimming and J lost 4 bases, with 16 bases between them.